The following is a TCR beta chain sequence with its context. The target antigen is unknown. This specimen comes from a study of shared clonotypes between healthy human individuals. Whole-study context: Each donor had three CD4 naive, three CD4 memory, two CD8 naive and one CD8 memory plate.

Study-wide points: Lower generation probabilities were found for non-shared clonotypes than for those shared by all four donors.

The CDR3 runs to 13 residues. Germline assignment: CDR1 SGDLS and CDR2 YYNGEE. The V gene lost 3 bases and the J gene lost 6 bases, with 13 bases spanning the gap. Assay used: immunoSEQ multiplex PCR; TCRdb lists only in-frame clones, some missing. The sample has about 1.5 million clones; 95% to 99% are singletons. Sequenced sample: naive CD4+ T cells sorted from blood. As for subset: CD45RA+ positively selected. The chain links TRBV9 to TRBJ2-7; either TRBD1 or TRBD2 may supply D (5 bases each). This TCR derives from a man aged 30-40 years in good health. Here the CDR3 reads CASSEGTAGEQYF. The CDR3 bases are TGTGCCAGCAGCGAGGGGACCGCTGGCGAGCAGTACTTC.